These 31 T cell receptor beta chains share one sample of origin, sequenced in a study of cytomegalovirus exposure and HLA in healthy donors. PCR primers comprised 60 Vbeta and 13 Jbeta primers. The assay was immunoSEQ multiplex PCR, and TCRdb's table has in-frame clones only and misses some. The data hold some 130,000 clones, with around 77% observed a single time. The specimen sequenced was PBMCs. These receptors were collected from a man aged 25-45 years in good health and CMV-seronegative.

V is TRBV12-5 and J is TRBJ2-7; 8 bases agree with TRBD1. The CDR3 extends over 14 amino acids. The J segment lost 4 bases and the V segment lost 6 bases, leaving 8 bases of the junction unmatched. CDR1 is LGHNT and CDR2 is FRNRAP in the germline V gene. The CDR3 nucleotides read TGTGCTAGTGGCCCGGAAGGGACAGGTTACGAGCAGTACTTC. It translates to CASGPEGTGYEQYF.

The chain uses TRBV21-1 and TRBJ2-5; the table's D gene call, TRBD1, was not cross checked with the DNA. TRBV21-1 has pseudogene status. The CDR3 sequence is 17 residues long. The CDR3, as DNA: TGTGCCAGCAGCAGCCTGATCCCAAGACACCCTAAAGAGACCCAGTACTTC. The encoded protein is CASSSLIPRHPKETQYF.

The chain has TRBV7-9 and TRBJ2-1; TRBD1 might be the D (6 bases). This CDR3 is built from 17 residues. V was trimmed by 1 base and J by 4 bases, leaving 17 bases between them. The germline V gene encodes CDR1 SEHNR and CDR2 FQNEAQ (reference sequence). The CDR3 DNA sequence: TGTGCCAGCAGCTTAGTGCCGCTGGGACACGGATACAATGAGCAGTTCTTC. Translating it yields CASSLVPLGHGYNEQFF.

The chain recombines TRBV4-1 with TRBJ2-5; D gene uncertain. The J call is uncertain, as TRBJ2-7 better fits the DNA end. Germline values: CDR1 MGHRA, CDR2 YSYEKL. The CDR3 runs 14 residues. CDR3 DNA sequence: TGCGCCAGCAGCCAAGGCCTGTGGATGGGCGAGCAGTACTTC. Residues: CASSQGLWMGEQYF.

The count of this clone is one. The chain uses TRBV19 and TRBJ2-5; D is uncertain. Trimming pared 3 bases from V and 1 base from J, leaving 9 bases between. The CDR3 loop spans 14 amino acids. CDR1 and CDR2 from the germline V gene are LNHDA and SQIVND (reference sequence). DNA of the CDR3: TGTGCCAGTAGTATGAGGTACCCCCAAGAGACCCAGTACTTC. Protein: CASSMRYPQETQYF.

The V and J genes are TRBV5-5 and TRBJ2-2, with TRBD2 identical over 7 bases. Germline CDR1 and CDR2: SGHKS and YYEKEE (reference sequence). The ends lost 4 bases at V and 1 base at J; junction bases unmatched: 4. The CDR3 runs 15 residues. In nucleotides, the CDR3 is TGTGCCAGCAGCGCTACTAGCGTGAACACCGGGGAGCTGTTTTTT. Protein: CASSATSVNTGELFF.

V is TRBV6-4 and J is TRBJ1-1; unclear D gene. Between the trimmed V and J ends, which lost 6 bases and 3 bases, there was a span of 17 bases. Germline V gives CDR1 MRHNA, CDR2 SNTAGT. The CDR3 sequence is 15 residues long. CDR3 in amino acids: CASRPGGLFYTEAFF. Here the CDR3 DNA reads TGTGCCAGCAGACCTGGCGGGTTATTTTACACTGAAGCTTTCTTT.

The rearrangement joins TRBV7-2 to TRBJ2-1, with 9 bases fitting TRBD2. The CDR3 has 14 amino acids. After removal of 1 base from V and 7 bases from J, the junction contained 2 bases not matched to a gene. Germline V gene sequence: CDR1 SGHTA, CDR2 FQGNSA. The CDR3 DNA reads TGTGCCAGCAGCTTAGGGCTAGCGGGGAATGAGCAGTTCTTC. It codes for CASSLGLAGNEQFF.

The chain has TRBV11-1 and TRBJ2-3, with D possibly matching TRBD1 (5 bases). Deletions cut 3 bases from V and 2 bases from J, with 9 bases between. The CDR3 is 14 residues long. Germline lookup yields CDR1 SGHAT and CDR2 FQDESV (reference sequence). CDR3 bases: TGTGCCAGCAGCTTGCCAGGGCTCACAGATACGCAGTATTTT. Protein: CASSLPGLTDTQYF.

The V and J genes are TRBV11-2 and TRBJ1-6, with 8 bases that match TRBD1. V trimming: 0 bases; J trimming: 10 bases; junction bases outside the gene matches: 11. This CDR3 has 17 residues. Germline CDR1 SGHAT, CDR2 FQNNGV. CDR3 in amino acids: CASSLDGTGTGISPLHF. In DNA form, the CDR3 reads TGTGCCAGCAGCTTAGATGGAACAGGGACAGGTATCTCACCCCTCCACTTT.

This clone was counted between two and nine times. A read error may produce the germline difference seen at one junction end. The chain has TRBV6-1 and TRBJ2-2; 9 nucleotides align to TRBD1. The CDR3 runs 15 residues. The germline gives CDR1 MNHNS, CDR2 SASEGT. The CDR3 bases are TGTGCCAGAAATTCGACAGGGGGTGACACCGAGGAGCTGTTTTTT. Residues: CARNSTGGDTEELFF.

As for this clone: The same CDR3 arises from other DNA sequences in this sample as well. This chain connects TRBV27 to TRBJ1-1, with TRBD1 as a possible D gene (6 bases). There are 14 residues in the CDR3. With 2 bases removed from V and 0 bases from J, the gap between germline ends came to 7 bases. CDR1 and CDR2 (germline): MNHEY, SMNVEV (reference sequence). The CDR3 DNA is TGTGCCAGCAGTTTACAGGGGTTGAACACTGAAGCTTTCTTT. Translated, it gives CASSLQGLNTEAFF.

The V and J genes are TRBV6-5 and TRBJ2-7; D is undetermined. The CDR3 totals 15 residues. Trimming removed 1 base at V and 6 bases at J, with 16 bases between. Germline assignment: CDR1 MNHEY and CDR2 SVGAGI. The CDR3 here is CASSYLSRGSSEQYF. For the CDR3, the DNA is TGTGCCAGCAGTTACTTGAGTAGAGGCTCATCCGAGCAGTACTTC.

The V call is TRBV13, the J call TRBJ2-3, with TRBD2 matching over 11 bases. The CDR3 runs 17 residues. Trimming removed 4 bases from V and 3 bases from J; junction bases left unmatched: 9. The germline CDR1 and CDR2 sequences are PRHDT and FYEKMQ (reference sequence). The CDR3 nucleotides read TGTGCCAGCAGCTCCGGGCTAGCGGGAGGCCGAACAGATACGCAGTATTTT. Amino acids: CASSSGLAGGRTDTQYF. The whole variable domain, remainder taken from reference TRBV13 and TRBJ2-3, is AAGVIQSPRHLIKEKRETATLKCYPIPRHDTVYWYQQGPGQDPQFLISFYEKMQSDKGSIPDRFSAQQFSDYHSELNMSSLELGDSALYFCASSSGLAGGRTDTQYFGPGTRLTVL.

This clone came up a few times. This rearrangement joins TRBV28 to TRBJ2-7; D is unclear. This CDR3 contains 15 residues. The ends were cut back, 1 base at V and 4 bases at J, with 14 bases in the middle. The germline V gene encodes CDR1 MDHEN and CDR2 SYDVKM. The CDR3 protein is CASSLFRGGSYEQYF. The CDR3 region has the DNA TGTGCCAGCAGTTTATTTCGCGGCGGATCTTACGAGCAGTACTTC.

This clone was seen a single time. The chain has TRBV19 and TRBJ2-4; TRBD1 aligns across 7 bases. This CDR3 spans 13 amino acids. J gave up 5 bases and V 6 bases, and 4 bases lay outside the gene matches. Germline values: CDR1 LNHDA, CDR2 SQIVND (reference sequence). The DNA for the CDR3 is TGTGCCAGTAGCCCCGGGACAGAAAACATTCAGTACTTC. Translated: CASSPGTENIQYF.

The CDR3 here is CASSSTGWRASYEQYF. CDR3 DNA: TGCGCCAGCAGCTCGACGGGGTGGCGGGCCTCCTACGAGCAGTACTTC. The chain employs TRBV5-1 and TRBJ2-7, with TRBD2 as a possible D gene (5 bases). Trimming took 3 bases from V and 0 from J, leaving 16 bases between them. Germline V gene sequence: CDR1 SGHRS, CDR2 YFSETQ. This CDR3 has 16 residues.

The rearrangement uses TRBV11-2 and TRBJ2-1, with D possibly being TRBD1 (5 bases). Per the germline V gene, CDR1 is SGHAT and CDR2 is FQNNGV. CDR3 size: 14 residues. V lost 5 bases to trimming and J lost 8 bases, with 16 bases between them. The CDR3 region has the DNA TGTGCCAGCAGCCTACAGGCGAGCTCCCATGAGCAGTTCTTC. Translation: CASSLQASSHEQFF. Looking up the rest from reference TRBV11-2 and TRBJ2-1 gives the full variable domain: EAGVAQSPRYKIIEKRQSVAFWCNPISGHATLYWYQQILGQGPKLLIQFQNNGVVDDSQLPKDRFSAERLKGVDSTLKIQPAKLEDSAVYLCASSLQASSHEQFFGPGTRLTVL.

This chain links TRBV19 with TRBJ2-7; D unclear. With 4 bases removed from V and 0 bases from J, the gap between germline ends came to 13 bases. Germline V gene sequence: CDR1 LNHDA, CDR2 SQIVND (reference sequence). The CDR3 covers 15 residues. CDR3 nucleotides: TGTGCCAGTAGTACTGACTCTTTCACCTCCTACGAGCAGTACTTC. It encodes CASSTDSFTSYEQYF.

The chain carries TRBV5-1 and TRBJ1-1; maybe TRBD1 (5 bases). CDR3 length equals 13 residues. V was pared by 5 bases and J by 4 bases, with 12 bases between. The germline CDR1 and CDR2 sequences are SGHRS and YFSETQ. Here the CDR3 DNA reads TGCGCCAGCAGAACGGGGGGTTTCACTGAAGCTTTCTTT. It is translated as CASRTGGFTEAFF. Full variable domain (rest looked up from reference TRBV5-1 and TRBJ1-1): KAGVTQTPRYLIKTRGQQVTLSCSPISGHRSVSWYQQTPGQGLQFLFEYFSETQRNKGNFPGRFSGRQFSNSRSEMNVSTLELGDSALYLCASRTGGFTEAFFGQGTRLTVV.

The rearrangement uses TRBV6-4 and TRBJ2-5; D gene ambiguous. This CDR3 contains 16 residues. Germline lookup yields CDR1 MRHNA and CDR2 SNTAGT. Trimming stripped 0 bases from V and 7 bases from J, with 18 bases between. In DNA form, the CDR3 reads TGTGCCAGCAGTGACTCGATGCCATTAAATCGAGGGACCCAGTACTTC. This translates into CASSDSMPLNRGTQYF.

The chain links TRBV15 to TRBJ2-7, with 9 nucleotides matching TRBD1. Trimming removed 4 bases from V and 3 bases from J; junction bases left unmatched: 4. Germline loops: CDR1 LNHNV, CDR2 YYDKDF (reference sequence). The CDR3 is 14 residues long. The CDR3 DNA follows: TGTGCCACCAGCACAGGACAGGGGCGCTACGAGCAGTACTTC. Protein product: CATSTGQGRYEQYF.

The chain combines TRBV18 with TRBJ2-1; TRBD2 is a possible D gene (6 bases). Germline CDR1 KGHSH, CDR2 LQKENI. This CDR3 is 16 amino acids long. V lost 3 bases, J lost 1 base, and 13 bases lay in between. The CDR3 loop reads CASSPPSAFSYNEQFF. CDR3 bases: TGTGCCAGCTCACCCCCTAGCGCGTTTTCCTACAATGAGCAGTTCTTC.

The rearrangement uses TRBV27 and TRBJ1-1; 8 bases align to TRBD1. Germline lookup yields CDR1 MNHEY and CDR2 SMNVEV (reference sequence). The CDR3 totals 17 residues. Losses at the gene ends were 4 bases for V and 0 bases for J; bases not matched to a gene: 10. The CDR3 here is CASSSEQGGGMNTEAFF. For the CDR3, the DNA is TGTGCCAGCAGTTCTGAACAGGGGGGAGGGATGAACACTGAAGCTTTCTTT.

The chain has TRBV9 and TRBJ1-1; D remains unclear. The V end lost 0 bases, the J end lost 5 bases, and 11 bases lay between the germline ends. Looked up from germline, CDR1 is SGDLS and CDR2 is YYNGEE. This CDR3 contains 14 residues. Here the CDR3 reads CASSVDAGSTEAFF. The CDR3 DNA reads as TGTGCCAGCAGCGTAGACGCCGGGTCGACTGAAGCTTTCTTT.

The chain is built from TRBV6-5 and TRBJ1-2; the D gene is possibly TRBD1 (5 bases). Germline V gene lookup returns CDR1 MNHEY and CDR2 SVGAGI. Trimming left V 5 bases short and J 5 bases short, with 12 bases between. The CDR3 spans 13 residues. The CDR3 nucleotides are TGTGCCAGCAGTCTGACAGAGTCTTATGGCTACACCTTC. This gives the protein CASSLTESYGYTF.

This chain's CDR3 is CASTPEAGVWYNEQFF. The DNA for the CDR3 is TGTGCCAGCACCCCCGAAGCGGGAGTCTGGTACAATGAGCAGTTCTTC. This chain links TRBV6-4 with TRBJ2-1; 8 nucleotides align to TRBD2. Germline loops: CDR1 MRHNA, CDR2 SNTAGT. There are 16 residues in the CDR3. The trim removed 7 bases at V and 4 bases at J, leaving 12 bases unmatched.

The chain uses TRBV2 and TRBJ1-1; the D is unclear. Trimming pared 4 bases from V and 3 bases from J, leaving 3 bases between. The CDR3 loop spans 11 amino acids. In germline, CDR1 is SNHLY, CDR2 FYNNEI. Here the CDR3 DNA reads TGTGCCAGCAGTGCTGACACTGAAGCTTTCTTT. As protein: CASSADTEAFF.

CDR3 nucleotide sequence: TGTGCCTGGACTACCGGGACAGACTCTGGAAACACCATATATTTT. As protein: CAWTTGTDSGNTIYF. The V and J genes are TRBV30 and TRBJ1-3, with TRBD1 matching over 7 bases. J lost 0 bases, V lost 4 bases, and 6 bases had no gene match. Germline assignment: CDR1 GTSNPN and CDR2 SVGIG (reference sequence). The CDR3 runs 15 residues.

CDR3 bases: TGTGCCAGCAAGGGACAGGGCTATGAAAAACTGTTTTTT. It translates to CASKGQGYEKLFF. The chain is built from TRBV25-1 and TRBJ1-4; 9 nucleotides align to TRBD1. Germline loops: CDR1 MGHDK, CDR2 SYGVNS. After removal of 7 bases from V and 6 bases from J, the junction contained 3 bases not matched to a gene. The CDR3 spans 13 residues.

The chain combines TRBV7-3 with TRBJ1-2; 8 nucleotides match TRBD1. The CDR3 spans 14 residues. V lost 3 bases to trimming and J lost 6 bases; unmatched junction nucleotides: 6. CDR1 SGHTA and CDR2 FQGTGA come from the germline V gene. The DNA of the CDR3 is TGTGCCAGCAGCTTCTACAGGGGGAAGAATGGCTACACCTTC. Translated, it gives CASSFYRGKNGYTF.